Listed below are T cell receptor beta chains from one sample, sequenced in a study of blood T cell repertoires in COVID-19. Sequencing was performed with immunoSEQ multiplex PCR; in TCRdb, only in-frame clones are kept and a portion is missing. The sample holds hundreds of thousands of clones, around four fifths seen once. What was sequenced was peripheral blood. The receptors here all came from a woman between 65 and 79 years old with active or convalescent COVID-19. Both conserved end residues are part of each CDR3. Fields, in order: D gene, V gene, clone size, CDR3 protein. A D gene is named only where the DNA matches it firmly. Rows give clone size only sometimes, using once, few, many, or a class for an expanded clone.

TRBD2	TRBV10-3	.	CAISEERGGYEQYF
TRBD1	TRBV15	.	CATSGLTGGGYGYTF
.	TRBV3-1/TRBV3-2	.	CASSIQPMNTEAFF
.	TRBV6-5	.	CASTKGGGVYEQYF
.	TRBV29-1	.	CSVVRNPPYNNEQFF
TRBD2	TRBV7-9	.	CASSSRRLAAETQYF
.	TRBV2	few	CASSELGSTEAFF
.	TRBV5-1	.	CASSLGHGGNTEAFF
TRBD1	TRBV10-3	.	CATTGTALSYEQYF
TRBD2	TRBV7-9	.	CASSLSSGSREQYF
.	TRBV11-2	.	CASSGGQSGANVLTF
TRBD1	TRBV29-1	.	CSVSKGGTGNYEQYF
.	TRBV7-2	few	CASSLTTLNTEAFF
.	TRBV2	.	CASSETRPQNTGELFF
TRBD1	TRBV2	.	CASRGQGVTEAFF
.	TRBV28	.	CARSFFVFGGGAGIYGYTF
TRBD1	TRBV6-5	.	CASGGTGPYGYTF
.	TRBV2	.	CASSVIQAYNEQFF
TRBD1	TRBV7-6	.	CASSFRQGEGNTIYF
.	TRBV5-1	few	CASSLSADRDSPLHF
TRBD1	TRBV5-1	.	CASSPGQGWEKLFF
.	TRBV29-1	.	CSVEETGLNYGYTF
TRBD1	TRBV5-1	few	CASSRDRASGYTF
TRBD1	TRBV29-1	.	CSVAGQAYNEQFF
TRBD1	TRBV19	.	CASSIEKGASSPLHF
.	TRBV18	once	CASSPGGGVGTEAFF
.	TRBV6-5	.	CATRGYETQYF
.	TRBV5-4	.	CASSLKREHSYEQYF
.	TRBV27	.	CASSQKYSNQPQHF
.	TRBV4-1	.	CASSQDTGFQAPLHF
TRBD1	TRBV5-4	.	CASIDRVYGYTF
TRBD1	TRBV18	.	CASSQGTGGHNEQFF
.	TRBV6-1	once	CASSEGPYQPQHF
TRBD2	TRBV9	.	CASSVQGGEQYF